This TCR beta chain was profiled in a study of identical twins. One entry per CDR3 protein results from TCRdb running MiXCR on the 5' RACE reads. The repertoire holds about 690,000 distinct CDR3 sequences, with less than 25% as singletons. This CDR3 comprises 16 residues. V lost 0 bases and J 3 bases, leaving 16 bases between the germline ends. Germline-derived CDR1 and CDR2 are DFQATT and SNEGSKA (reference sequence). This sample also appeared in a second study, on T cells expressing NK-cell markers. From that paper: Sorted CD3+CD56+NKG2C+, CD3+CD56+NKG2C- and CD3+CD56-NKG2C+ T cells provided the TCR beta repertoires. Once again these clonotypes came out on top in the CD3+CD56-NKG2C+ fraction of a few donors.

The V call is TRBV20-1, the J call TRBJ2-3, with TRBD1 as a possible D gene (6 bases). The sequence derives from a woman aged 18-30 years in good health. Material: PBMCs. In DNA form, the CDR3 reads TGCAGTGCTAGAGATCCTGGGGGCGGCGTTACAGATACGCAGTATTTT. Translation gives CSARDPGGGVTDTQYF.